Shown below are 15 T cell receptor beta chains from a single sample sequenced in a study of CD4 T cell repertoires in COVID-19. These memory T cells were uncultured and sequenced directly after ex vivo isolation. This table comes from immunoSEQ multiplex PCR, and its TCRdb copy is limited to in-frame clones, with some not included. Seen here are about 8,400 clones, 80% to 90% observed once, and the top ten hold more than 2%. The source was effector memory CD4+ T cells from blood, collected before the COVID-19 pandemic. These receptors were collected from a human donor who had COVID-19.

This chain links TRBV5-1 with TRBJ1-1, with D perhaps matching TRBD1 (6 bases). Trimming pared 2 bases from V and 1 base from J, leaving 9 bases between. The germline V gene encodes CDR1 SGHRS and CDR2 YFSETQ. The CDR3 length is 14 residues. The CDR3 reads CASSLRTANTEAFF. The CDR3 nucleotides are TGCGCCAGCAGCTTAAGGACAGCGAACACTGAAGCTTTCTTT.

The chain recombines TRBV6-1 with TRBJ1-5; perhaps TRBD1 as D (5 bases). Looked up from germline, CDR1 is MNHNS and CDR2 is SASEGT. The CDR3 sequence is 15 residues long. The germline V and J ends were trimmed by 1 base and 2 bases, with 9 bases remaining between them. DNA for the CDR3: TGTGCCAGCAGTGAAGGGGGCAACGGCAATCAGCCCCAGCATTTT. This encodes CASSEGGNGNQPQHF.

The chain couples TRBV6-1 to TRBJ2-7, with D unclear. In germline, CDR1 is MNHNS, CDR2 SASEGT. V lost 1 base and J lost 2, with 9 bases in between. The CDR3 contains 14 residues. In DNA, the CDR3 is TGTGCCAGCAGTGAAGGCCCAGTCACCTACGAGCAGTACTTC. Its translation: CASSEGPVTYEQYF.

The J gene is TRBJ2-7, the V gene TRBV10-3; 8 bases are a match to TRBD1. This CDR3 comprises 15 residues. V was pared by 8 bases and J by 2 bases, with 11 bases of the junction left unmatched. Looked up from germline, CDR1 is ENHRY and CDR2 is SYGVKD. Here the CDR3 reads CAISQTGTGPYEQYF. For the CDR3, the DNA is TGTGCCATCTCTCAAACCGGGACAGGACCCTACGAGCAGTACTTC.

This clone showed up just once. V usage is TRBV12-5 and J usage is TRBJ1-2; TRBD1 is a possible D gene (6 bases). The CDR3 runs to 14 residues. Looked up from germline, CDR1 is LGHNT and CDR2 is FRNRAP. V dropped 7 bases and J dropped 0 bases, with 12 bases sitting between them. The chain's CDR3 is CASAWGGSNYGYTF. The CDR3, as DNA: TGTGCTAGTGCTTGGGGGGGCTCTAACTATGGCTACACCTTC.

CDR3 in amino acids: CASSLGQSSYGYTF. CDR3 nucleotides: TGTGCCAGCAGTTTAGGTCAGTCTAGCTATGGCTACACCTTC. This chain uses TRBV28 with TRBJ1-2, with D uncertain. Germline CDR1 reads MDHEN; CDR2 reads SYDVKM. Trimming pared 2 bases from V and 4 bases from J, leaving 11 bases between. The CDR3 is 14 amino acids.

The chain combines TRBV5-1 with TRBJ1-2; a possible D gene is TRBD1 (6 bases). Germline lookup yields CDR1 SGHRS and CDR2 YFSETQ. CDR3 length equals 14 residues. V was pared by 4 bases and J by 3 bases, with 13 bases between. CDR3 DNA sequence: TGCGCCAGCAGCCGTACAGGGACGGACTATGGCTACACCTTC. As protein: CASSRTGTDYGYTF.

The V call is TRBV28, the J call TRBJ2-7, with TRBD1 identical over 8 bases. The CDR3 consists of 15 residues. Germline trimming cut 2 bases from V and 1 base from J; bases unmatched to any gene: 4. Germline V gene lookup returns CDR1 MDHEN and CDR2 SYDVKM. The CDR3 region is CASSLQGAGSYEQYF. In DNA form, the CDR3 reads TGTGCCAGCAGTTTACAGGGGGCGGGGTCCTACGAGCAGTACTTC.

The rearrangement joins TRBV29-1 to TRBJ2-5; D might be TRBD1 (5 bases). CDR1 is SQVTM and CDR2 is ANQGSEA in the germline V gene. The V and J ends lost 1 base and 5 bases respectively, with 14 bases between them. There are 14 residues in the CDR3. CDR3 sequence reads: CSVEVVGVGETQYF. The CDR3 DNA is TGCAGCGTTGAAGTGGTAGGGGTGGGTGAGACCCAGTACTTC.

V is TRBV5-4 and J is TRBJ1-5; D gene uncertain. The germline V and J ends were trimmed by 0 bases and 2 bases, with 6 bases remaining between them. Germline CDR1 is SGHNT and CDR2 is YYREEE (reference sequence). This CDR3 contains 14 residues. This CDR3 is CASSLGRGNQPQHF. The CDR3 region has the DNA TGTGCCAGCAGCTTGGGGAGAGGCAATCAGCCCCAGCATTTT. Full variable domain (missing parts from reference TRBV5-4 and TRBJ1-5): ETGVTQSPTHLIKTRGQQVTLRCSSQSGHNTVSWYQQALGQGPQFIFQYYREEENGRGNFPPRFSGLQFPNYSSELNVNALELDDSALYLCASSLGRGNQPQHFGDGTRLSIL.

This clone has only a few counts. The CDR3 loop reads CASSLGLTSAYEQYF. CDR3 nucleotide sequence: TGTGCCAGCAGTCTGGGACTTACGTCGGCCTACGAGCAGTACTTC. The chain couples TRBV6-1 to TRBJ2-7; tentative D call: TRBD2 (6 bases). CDR1 and CDR2 from the germline V gene are MNHNS and SASEGT. The V end lost 5 bases, the J end lost 2 bases, and 16 bases lay between the germline ends. This CDR3 has 15 residues.

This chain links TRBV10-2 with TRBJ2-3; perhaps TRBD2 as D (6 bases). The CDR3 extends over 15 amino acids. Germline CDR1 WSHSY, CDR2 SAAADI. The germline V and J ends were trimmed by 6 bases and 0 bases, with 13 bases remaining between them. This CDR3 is CASRDLAESTDTQYF. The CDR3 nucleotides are TGCGCCAGCAGAGACTTAGCGGAGAGCACAGATACGCAGTATTTT.

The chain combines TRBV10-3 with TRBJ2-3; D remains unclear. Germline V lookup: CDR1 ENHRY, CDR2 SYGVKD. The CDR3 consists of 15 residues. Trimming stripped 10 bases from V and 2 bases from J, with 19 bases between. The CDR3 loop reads CATRRIETNTDTQYF. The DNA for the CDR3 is TGTGCCACTCGGCGGATCGAGACCAACACAGATACGCAGTATTTT.

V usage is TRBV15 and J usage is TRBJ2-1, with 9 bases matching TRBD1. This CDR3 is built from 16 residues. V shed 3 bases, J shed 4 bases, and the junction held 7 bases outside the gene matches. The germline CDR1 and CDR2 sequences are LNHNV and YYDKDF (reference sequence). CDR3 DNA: TGTGCCACCAGCAGGGCACAGGGGGCGCGGTACAATGAGCAGTTCTTC. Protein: CATSRAQGARYNEQFF.

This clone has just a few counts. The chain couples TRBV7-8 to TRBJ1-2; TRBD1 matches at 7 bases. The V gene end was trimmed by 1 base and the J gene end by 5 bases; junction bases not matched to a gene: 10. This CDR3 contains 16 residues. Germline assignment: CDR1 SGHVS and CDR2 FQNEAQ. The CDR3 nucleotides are TGTGCCAGCAGCTTAGGAGCCTCTTCAGGGGGATATGGCTACACCTTC. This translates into CASSLGASSGGYGYTF.